This T cell receptor beta chain was profiled in a study of regulatory T cells in long-lasting Graves disease. Points on this clonotype: The antigen remains unidentified.

Arm-PCR of CDR3 regions with iRepertoire HTBI primers generated TCR beta libraries. TCRdb ran MiXCR on the multiplex PCR reads and lists one entry per CDR3 protein. Of 350,000 to 450,000 distinct CDR3 sequences listed, just under 15% are singletons. This CDR3 has 14 residues. Germline V gene data show CDR1 as SNHLY and CDR2 as FYNNEI. Trimming cost V 10 bases and J 1 base, with 13 bases left between them. Findings of the study overall: Newly diagnosed Graves' patients had higher TCR diversity than persistent ones.

Indicated time point: newly diagnosed GD, antithyroid drugs for less than 3 months. With RNA extracted from PBMCs as input, the TCR library was made. The same data also went into a second study, on T cells in Graves' hyperthyroidism and ophthalmopathy.

This receptor was obtained from a woman aged 30 to 39 with Graves disease. The V call is TRBV2, the J call TRBJ2-2; D perhaps matches TRBD2 (5 bases). The sequences come from peripheral blood mononuclear cells (PBMCs), collected at new diagnosis, from a patient treated with antithyroid drugs. CDR3 in DNA: TGTGCCACCATGAGCGGAGAGAACACCGGGGAGCTGTTTTTT. Residues: CATMSGENTGELFF. Complete variable domain (other parts from reference TRBV2 and TRBJ2-2): EPEVTQTPSHQVTQMGQEVILRCVPISNHLYFYWYRQILGQKVEFLVSFYNNEISEKSEIFDDQFSVERPDGSNFTLKIRSTKLEDSAMYFCATMSGENTGELFFGEGSRLTVL.